Below, 5 T cell receptor beta chains from the same sample are listed, as sequenced in a study of CD8+CD57+ T cells in acquired aplastic anemia. Patients chosen for sequencing had CD8+CD57+ cells that had expanded, as shown by flow cytometry. Investigators profiled TCR beta VDJ and CDR3 from genomic DNA template. From the reads, TCRdb called clonotypes with MiXCR, one entry per CDR3 protein. The data show some 200,000 distinct CDR3 sequences, 40% to 55% seen once. The source material was sorted CD4+, CD8+, or CD8+CD57+ T cells (not recorded which) from PBMCs. The source is a human donor with aplastic anemia.

A single count supports this clonotype. The rearrangement uses TRBV30 and TRBJ2-1, with 12 nucleotides matching TRBD2. CDR1 and CDR2 from the germline V gene are GTSNPN and SVGIG (reference sequence). V was clipped by 0 bases and J by 9 bases; unmatched bases: 15. CDR3 length equals 18 residues. This CDR3 reads CAWSVDLGTSGRKGEQFF. As DNA, the CDR3 is TGTGCCTGGAGTGTAGACCTTGGAACTAGCGGGAGGAAGGGTGAGCAGTTCTTC.

The rearrangement uses TRBV10-3 and TRBJ2-7; TRBD1 might be the D (5 bases). Trimming shortened V by 7 bases and J by 5 bases, and 15 bases separated the two germline ends. The CDR3 is made up of 13 amino acids. Germline loops: CDR1 ENHRY, CDR2 SYGVKD. The CDR3 DNA reads as TGTGCCATCATGCAGGGCAGAAGGGACGAGCAGTACTTC. Amino acids: CAIMQGRRDEQYF.

The chain recombines TRBV15 with TRBJ1-6, with D perhaps matching TRBD1 (5 bases). CDR1 is LNHNV, CDR2 YYDKDF, per germline (reference sequence). The V gene lost 1 base and the J gene lost 9 bases, with 16 bases spanning the gap. CDR3 length: 16 amino acids. The CDR3 sequence is CATSRGRDPAISPLHF. In DNA form, the CDR3 reads TGTGCCACCAGCAGAGGAAGGGACCCAGCTATTTCACCCCTCCACTTT.

The V gene is TRBV19, the J gene TRBJ1-6; D call uncertain. Germline V gene lookup returns CDR1 LNHDA and CDR2 SQIVND (reference sequence). CDR3 size: 15 residues. V was clipped by 1 base and J by 9 bases, with 13 bases between them. The DNA of the CDR3 is TGTGCCAGTAGTATAGGGACCGCACGGATTTCACCCCTCCACTTT. Translated, it gives CASSIGTARISPLHF.

The chain joins TRBV11-3 to TRBJ2-7; 9 nucleotides match TRBD2. CDR3 size: 15 residues. V was pared by 1 base and J by 3 bases, with 4 bases of the junction left unmatched. CDR1 and CDR2 from the germline V gene are SGHNT and YENEEA. The CDR3 is CASSLGGGDLYEQYF. In DNA form, the CDR3 reads TGTGCCAGCAGCTTAGGCGGGGGGGACCTCTACGAGCAGTACTTC. Combining the CDR3 with reference TRBV11-3 and TRBJ2-7 gives the whole variable domain EAGVVQSPRYKIIEKKQPVAFWCNPISGHNTLYWYLQNLGQGPELLIRYENEEAVDDSQLPKDRFSAERLKGVDSTLKIQPAELGDSAVYLCASSLGGGDLYEQYFGPGTRLTVT.